This T cell receptor beta chain derives from a study of T-cell memory formation after mild COVID-19 listed by TCRdb under 2021. Concerning the study at large: TCR sequence clusters from the two donors were largely donor specific. Two young, previously healthy adult volunteers made up the cohort, one male and one female. In two donors, T-cell clones that expanded and contracted after mild COVID-19 were followed by sequencing TCRalpha and TCRbeta repertoires longitudinally. What the research found in general, with its limitations: The detection of some responding clones in pre-infection memory suggests that pre-existing cross-reactive memory T cells joined the SARS-CoV-2 response. The study included only two mild cases, and larger cohorts that include severe cases with pre-infection samples were judged to be necessary. Clones that contracted from day 15 to 85 showed balanced CD4/CD8 phenotypes, whereas a second wave of clones that expanded from day 15 to 37 leaned towards CD4+. Whether the second-wave clones peaking on day 37 were SARS-CoV-2 specific was not confirmed. Contracting CD4+ clones were located mainly in the CM and EM memory subsets, whereas CD8+ clones were found to be enriched in EMRA.

The germline V gene provides CDR1 SGDLS and CDR2 YYNGEE. From cysteine to phenylalanine, the CDR3 is 16 amino acids long. This entry keeps only the CDR3 DNA: 48 bases, framed from base 1. V drops 3 bases and J drops 0 bases, leaving 13 bases in between. This clonotype has only a few counts. This clone's antigen is unknown. No much larger clonotype is one base removed from it; base qualities were not supplied. Ficoll-Paque density gradient centrifugation was the method used to isolate PBMCs. TCRdb shows the sequencer as Illumina NovaSeq 6000. cDNA libraries for TCRalpha and TCRbeta were prepared by 5'RACE using constant-segment primers, with sample barcodes and unique molecular identifiers added. RNA was extracted from every sample with Trizol reagent. Libraries were amplified in two PCR steps, with a second sample barcode and Illumina TruSeq adapters added in the second step. Sequencing of the libraries was done on an Illumina NovaSeq, producing 2 x 150 bp paired-end reads. The source study handled its data this way. With migec v1.2.7, reads were demultiplexed and then collapsed into UMI-guided consensus sequences. With mixcr v2.1.11, UMI consensuses were aligned to TRA and TRB V and J templates and assembled into clonotypes. Expanded or contracted clonotypes were those called significant by both edgeR and NoisET, with noise models trained on biological replicates. For edgeR calls, the cutoffs were a false discovery rate-adjusted p below 0.01 and a log2 fold-change threshold of 1. As an exploratory analysis of dynamics, max-normalized trajectories of the 1000 most abundant clonotypes were examined by PCA with hierarchical clustering. Each responding clone was given a CD4 or CD8 phenotype based on the CD4+ and CD8+ repertoires, which had been sequenced separately. The raw public reads went through TCRdb reprocessing: fastp at Q25, MiXCR clone calling, in-frame beta chains kept. Duplicate CDR3 protein sequences are folded into a single record with the most common DNA and genes. The authors' filters were not applied to this entry. The sample yields more than 110,000 distinct CDR3 sequences; 11% to 15% were counted once. In total, the top ten clones hold about 29% of the sample.

The TCR comes from an adult woman who had mild COVID-19 (a few samples of this study predate the infection). The sample titles of this study are shuffled in the database, so cell type and time point are left out; the donor was told from shared clones. The sequence joins TRBV9 to TRBJ2-1; a tentative D call is TRBD2 (5 bases match). Sequenced sample: PBMCs or a T cell subset sorted from them (not recorded which). Read as DNA, the sequence is TGTGCCAGCAGCGGAGGAGAGGGAAGCTCCTACAATGAGCAGTTCTTC. Translation gives CASSGGEGSSYNEQFF. Reference TRBV9 and TRBJ2-1 proteins supply the regions before and after the CDR3; the full variable domain is: DSGVTQTPKHLITATGQRVTLRCSPRSGDLSVYWYQQSLDQGLQFLIQYYNGEERAKGNILERFSAQQFPDLHSELNLSSLELGDSALYFCASSGGEGSSYNEQFFGPGTRLTVL.